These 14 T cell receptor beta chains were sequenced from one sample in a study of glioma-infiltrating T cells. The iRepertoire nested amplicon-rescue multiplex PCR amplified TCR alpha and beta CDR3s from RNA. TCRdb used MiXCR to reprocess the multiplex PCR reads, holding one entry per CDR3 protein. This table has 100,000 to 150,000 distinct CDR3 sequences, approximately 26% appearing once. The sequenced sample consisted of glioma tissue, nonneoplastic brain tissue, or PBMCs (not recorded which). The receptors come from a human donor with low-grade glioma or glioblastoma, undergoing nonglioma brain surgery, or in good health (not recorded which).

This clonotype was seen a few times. For the CDR3, the DNA is TGTGCCAGCTCACCGGGACTAGCGGGGGGCCGTCCCTACAATGAGCAGTTCTTC. It yields the protein CASSPGLAGGRPYNEQFF. This chain uses TRBV18 with TRBJ2-1, with TRBD2 identical over 15 bases. V shed 3 bases and J 2 bases; nucleotides not matched to a gene: 5. Germline V gives CDR1 KGHSH, CDR2 LQKENI. This CDR3 comprises 18 residues.

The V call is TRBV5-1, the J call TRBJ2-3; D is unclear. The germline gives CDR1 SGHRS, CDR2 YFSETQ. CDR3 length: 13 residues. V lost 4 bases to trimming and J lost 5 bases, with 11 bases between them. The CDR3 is CASSPRSGDTQYF. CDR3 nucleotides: TGCGCCAGCAGCCCACGGTCTGGAGATACGCAGTATTTT.

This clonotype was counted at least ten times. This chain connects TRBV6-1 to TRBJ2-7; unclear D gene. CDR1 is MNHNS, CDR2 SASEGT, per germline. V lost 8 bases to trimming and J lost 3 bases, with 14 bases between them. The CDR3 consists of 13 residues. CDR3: CASARKGHYEQYV. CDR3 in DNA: TGTGCCAGCGCCAGGAAAGGGCACTACGAGCAGTACGTC.

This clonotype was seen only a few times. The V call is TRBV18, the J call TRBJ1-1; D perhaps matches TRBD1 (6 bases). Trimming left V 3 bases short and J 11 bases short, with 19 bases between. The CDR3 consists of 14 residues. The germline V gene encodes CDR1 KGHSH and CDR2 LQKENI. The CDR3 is CASSPQLGGAHAFF. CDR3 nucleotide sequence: TGTGCCAGCTCACCCCAGTTGGGGGGGGCTCACGCTTTCTTT.

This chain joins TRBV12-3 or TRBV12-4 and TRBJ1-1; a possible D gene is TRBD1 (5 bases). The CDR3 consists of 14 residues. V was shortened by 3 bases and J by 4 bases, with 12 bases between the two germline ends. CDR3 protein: CASSFKGLSTEAFF. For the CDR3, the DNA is TGTGCCAGCAGTTTTAAGGGGTTAAGCACTGAAGCTTTCTTT.

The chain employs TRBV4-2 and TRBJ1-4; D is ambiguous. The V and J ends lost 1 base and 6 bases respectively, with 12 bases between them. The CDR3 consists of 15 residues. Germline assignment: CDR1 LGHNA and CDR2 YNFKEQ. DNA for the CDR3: TGTGCCAGCAGCCAAGGGGAAAGGGAGGATGAAAAACTGTTTTTT. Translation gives CASSQGEREDEKLFF.

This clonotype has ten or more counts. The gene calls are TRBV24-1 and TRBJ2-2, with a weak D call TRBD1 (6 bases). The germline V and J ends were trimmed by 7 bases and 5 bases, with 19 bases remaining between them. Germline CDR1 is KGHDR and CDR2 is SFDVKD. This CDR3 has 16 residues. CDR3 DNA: TGTGCCACCAGCCGCGAACAGGGATGGGGAACCGGGGAGCTGTTTTTT. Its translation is CATSREQGWGTGELFF.

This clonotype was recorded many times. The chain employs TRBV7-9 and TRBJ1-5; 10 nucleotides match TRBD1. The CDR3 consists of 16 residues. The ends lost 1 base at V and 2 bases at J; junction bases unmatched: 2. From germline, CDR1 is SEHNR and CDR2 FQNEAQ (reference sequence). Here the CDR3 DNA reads TGTGCCAGCAGCTTAGGGGACAGGGGAGGCAATCAGCCCCAGCATTTT. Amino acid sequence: CASSLGDRGGNQPQHF.

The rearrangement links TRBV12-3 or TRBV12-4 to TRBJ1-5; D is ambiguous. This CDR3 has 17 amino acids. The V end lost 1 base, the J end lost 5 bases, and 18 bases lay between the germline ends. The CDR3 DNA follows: TGTGCCAGCAGTTTAGTAAAGATCACACTTCGGGATCAGCCCCAGCATTTT. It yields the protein CASSLVKITLRDQPQHF.

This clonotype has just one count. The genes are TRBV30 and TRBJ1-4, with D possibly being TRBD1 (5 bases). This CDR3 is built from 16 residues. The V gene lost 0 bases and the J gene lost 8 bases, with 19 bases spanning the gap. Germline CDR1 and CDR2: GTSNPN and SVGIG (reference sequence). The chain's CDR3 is CAWSVPGAGPPEKLFF. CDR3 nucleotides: TGTGCCTGGAGTGTACCCGGGGCAGGGCCTCCGGAAAAACTGTTTTTT. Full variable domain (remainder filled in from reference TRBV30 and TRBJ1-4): SQTIHQWPATLVQPVGSPLSLECTVEGTSNPNLYWYRQAAGRGLQLLFYSVGIGQISSEVPQNLSASRPQDRQFILSSKKLLLSDSGFYLCAWSVPGAGPPEKLFFGSGTQLSVL.

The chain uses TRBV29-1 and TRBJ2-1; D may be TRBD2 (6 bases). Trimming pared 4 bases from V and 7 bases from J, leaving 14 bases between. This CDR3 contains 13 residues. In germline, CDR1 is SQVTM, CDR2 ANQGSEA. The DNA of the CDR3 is TGCAGCGTTGGGGACTTCAAGGGGAATGAGCAGTTCTTC. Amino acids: CSVGDFKGNEQFF.

CDR3 protein: CASSFVIAGPLETQYF. In nucleotides, the CDR3 is TGTGCCAGCAGCTTTGTAATAGCGGGCCCCTTAGAGACCCAGTACTTC. V gene TRBV7-9 combines with J gene TRBJ2-5, with 7 bases aligning to TRBD2. This CDR3 region has 16 residues. In germline, CDR1 is SEHNR, CDR2 FQNEAQ (reference sequence). Trimming removed 3 bases from V and 4 bases from J; junction bases left unmatched: 11. The full variable domain, in which reference TRBV7-9 and TRBJ2-5 provide the parts outside the CDR3, is DTGVSQNPRHKITKRGQNVTFRCDPISEHNRLYWYRQTLGQGPEFLTYFQNEAQLEKSRLLSDRFSAERPKGSFSTLEIQRTEQGDSAMYLCASSFVIAGPLETQYFGPGTRLLVL.

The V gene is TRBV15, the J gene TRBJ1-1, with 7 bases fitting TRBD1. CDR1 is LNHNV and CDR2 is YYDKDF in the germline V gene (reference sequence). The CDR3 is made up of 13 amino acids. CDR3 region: CVTSRRQGTEAFF. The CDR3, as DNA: TGTGTTACCAGCAGGAGACAGGGAACTGAAGCTTTCTTT. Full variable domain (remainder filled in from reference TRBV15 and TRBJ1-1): DAMVIQNPRYQVTQFGKPVTLSCSQTLNHNVMYWYQQKSSQAPKLLFHYYDKDFNNEADTPDNFQSRRPNTSFCFLDIRSPGLGDTAMYLCVTSRRQGTEAFFGQGTRLTVV.

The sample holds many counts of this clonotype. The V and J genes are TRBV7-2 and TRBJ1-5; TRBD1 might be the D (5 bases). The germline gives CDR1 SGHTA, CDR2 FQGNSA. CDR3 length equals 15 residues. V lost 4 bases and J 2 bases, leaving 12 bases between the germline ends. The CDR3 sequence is CASSSSSGGNQPQHF. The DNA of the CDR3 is TGTGCCAGCAGCTCGTCCTCGGGGGGCAATCAGCCCCAGCATTTT.